The rows below give T cell receptor beta chains drawn from one sample of a study of T cell responses to AZD1222 COVID-19 vaccine. TCRdb keeps only in-frame clones here, not all; method: immunoSEQ multiplex PCR. The sample gives around 100,000 clones, approximately 86% of which show up once; approximately 1.3% is in the top ten. Sequencing used peripheral blood, obtained on day 0 of AZD1222 vaccination. The origin of the receptors is an adult in good health. Both conserved end residues are part of each CDR3. D genes are given only for firm matches. Size is stated for part of the rows, as once, few or many counts, or as a class when the clone is expanded.

CATRLAGIYEQYF TGTGCCACCAGACTAGCGGGAATCTACGAGCAGTACTTC TRBV15 . TRBD2 TRBJ2-7
CASSQDSPPGDTQYF TGTGCCAGCAGCCAGGACTCTCCCCCCGGAGATACGCAGTATTTT TRBV4-2 . . TRBJ2-3
CASSLSGTGTLNQPQHF TGTGCCAGCAGTTTATCAGGGACAGGGACTCTCAATCAGCCCCAGCATTTT TRBV28 . TRBD1 TRBJ1-5
CASSQSIRTGIRFGYTF TGCGCCAGCAGCCAAAGTATTAGGACAGGAATCCGTTTTGGCTACACCTTC TRBV4-3 . TRBD1 TRBJ1-2
CASSFHRDRGRTDTQYF TGTGCCAGCAGCTTCCACCGGGACAGGGGGAGGACAGATACGCAGTATTTT TRBV7-8 . TRBD1 TRBJ2-3
CASSAGVYNEQFF TGTGCCAGCAGCGCCGGAGTGTACAATGAGCAGTTCTTC TRBV7-3 . . TRBJ2-1
CASSIEGTGSNEQFF TGTGCCAGTAGTATAGAAGGGACAGGGAGCAATGAGCAGTTCTTC TRBV19 . TRBD1 TRBJ2-1
CASSPQRDRAAFF TGTGCCAGCAGCCCCCAGCGGGACAGGGCAGCTTTCTTT TRBV4-2 . TRBD1 TRBJ1-1
CASSSPTQGTGYGYTF TGTGCCAGCAGTTCGCCCACCCAGGGGACCGGCTATGGCTACACCTTC TRBV27 . . TRBJ1-2
CATSEKGRPNQPQHF TGTGCCACCAGTGAAAAGGGACGCCCAAATCAGCCCCAGCATTTT TRBV24-1 . . TRBJ1-5
CASSHGPWTSGDPKNIQYF TGTGCCAGCAGCCATGGGCCTTGGACTAGCGGAGATCCCAAAAACATTCAGTACTTC TRBV4-2 . TRBD2 TRBJ2-4
CASSLRPGQGATEAFF TGTGCCAGCAGCTTAAGACCGGGACAGGGGGCTACTGAAGCTTTCTTT TRBV7-2 many TRBD1 TRBJ1-1
CASSRELSSYNSPLHF TGTGCCAGCAGCCGGGAGTTGAGCTCCTATAATTCACCCCTCCACTTT TRBV28 . . TRBJ1-6
CASSIWPASTLYGYTF TGTGCCAGTAGTATTTGGCCAGCCTCTACGCTCTATGGCTACACCTTC TRBV19 few . TRBJ1-2
CAIRDGAANYGYTF TGTGCCATCAGGGATGGGGCGGCCAACTATGGCTACACCTTC TRBV10-3 . . TRBJ1-2
CASSFSGQGAYKLFF TGTGCCAGCAGTTTCTCAGGACAGGGGGCGTATAAACTGTTTTTT TRBV28 . TRBD1 TRBJ1-4
CASTSLGQGNTGELFF TGTGCCAGTACTTCTCTGGGACAGGGGAACACCGGGGAGCTGTTTTTT TRBV19 . TRBD1 TRBJ2-2
CASSVGGNSPLHF TGTGCCAGCAGCGTAGGGGGTAATTCACCCCTCCACTTT TRBV9 . . TRBJ1-6
CASSDRGLEEQYF TGTGCCAGTAGTGACAGGGGGCTTGAGGAGCAGTACTTC TRBV3-1/TRBV3-2 once TRBD1 TRBJ2-7
CASSLGLYEQYF TGTGCCAGCAGTTTAGGCCTCTACGAGCAGTACTTC TRBV12-3/TRBV12-4 few . TRBJ2-7
CAWSPGTSGRARTQYF TGTGCCTGGAGTCCCGGGACTAGCGGGAGGGCCCGGACGCAGTATTTT TRBV30 . TRBD2 TRBJ2-3
CASGRGGRTNEQYF TGTGCCAGCGGCCGAGGGGGGCGGACTAACGAGCAGTACTTC TRBV2 . . TRBJ2-7
CASSQGAGEAFF TGTGCCAGCAGCCAAGGGGCAGGGGAAGCTTTCTTT TRBV4-2 . . TRBJ1-1
CASSAGPGGNTIYF TGTGCCAGCAGCGCGGGACCGGGGGGAAACACCATATATTTT TRBV9 . . TRBJ1-3
CASSLDSTYEQYF TGTGCCAGCAGTTTGGACAGCACCTACGAGCAGTACTTC TRBV28 few . TRBJ2-7
CASSISFGEGATDTQYF TGTGCCAGTAGTATAAGTTTCGGGGAGGGGGCAACAGATACGCAGTATTTT TRBV19 once . TRBJ2-3
CASSYRGGTEAFF TGTGCCAGCAGTTACAGGGGGGGGACTGAAGCTTTCTTT TRBV27 . TRBD1 TRBJ1-1
CASSLDGGPSSGNTIYF TGTGCCAGCAGCTTAGACGGGGGACCGAGCTCTGGAAACACCATATATTTT TRBV7-2 . . TRBJ1-3
CASSLLIGENTEAFF TGTGCCAGCAGTTTATTGATAGGGGAGAACACTGAAGCTTTCTTT TRBV28 . . TRBJ1-1
CASSPDTFYNSPLHF TGTGCCAGCAGCCCGGACACCTTCTATAATTCACCCCTCCACTTT TRBV5-5 . . TRBJ1-6
CASSLSILYGYTF TGTGCCAGCAGTTTAAGTATACTCTATGGCTACACCTTC TRBV28 . . TRBJ1-2
CASSLRDSGYTF TGTGCCAGCAGCTTGAGGGATTCCGGCTACACCTTC TRBV5-4 . . TRBJ1-2
CASSLSTERSEQYF TGTGCCAGCAGTTTATCGACGGAGAGGAGCGAGCAGTACTTC TRBV27 . . TRBJ2-7
CASSTIYGYTF TGTGCCAGCAGTACAATCTACGGCTACACCTTC TRBV2 . . TRBJ1-2
CASSVQGNTGELFF TGTGCCAGCAGCGTTCAGGGAAACACCGGGGAGCTGTTTTTT TRBV7-9 . . TRBJ2-2
CASSLSGRNQPQHF TGTGCCAGCAGCCTCTCTGGAAGGAATCAGCCCCAGCATTTT TRBV7-2 . . TRBJ1-5
CAWSVRTPWSGNEQFF TGTGCCTGGAGTGTCCGGACTCCATGGAGTGGCAATGAGCAGTTCTTC TRBV30 . . TRBJ2-1
CASSLGDRGNSPLHF TGCGCCAGCAGCTTAGGGGACAGGGGCAATTCACCCCTCCACTTT TRBV5-1 . TRBD1 TRBJ1-6
CASSLGTGNYGYTF TGCGCCAGCAGCTTGGGGACAGGGAACTATGGCTACACCTTC TRBV5-1 . TRBD1 TRBJ1-2
CASSEGLALSYEQYF TGTGCCAGTAGTGAGGGACTAGCGCTTTCCTACGAGCAGTACTTC TRBV19 . TRBD2 TRBJ2-7
CASSLGVPGETQYF TGTGCCAGCAGCTTAGGGGTCCCGGGGGAGACCCAGTACTTC TRBV11-1 . . TRBJ2-5
CASSMGDPNGPLHF TGTGCCAGTAGTATGGGGGACCCAAATGGACCCCTCCACTTT TRBV19 . . TRBJ1-6
CASSPQGTNTGELFF TGTGCCAGCAGCCCTCAGGGGACGAACACCGGGGAGCTGTTTTTT TRBV3-1/TRBV3-2 once . TRBJ2-2
CASSFGPSGTSGRSYNEQFF TGTGCCAGCAGTTTTGGTCCCTCGGGGACTAGCGGGAGGTCCTACAATGAGCAGTTCTTC TRBV27 . TRBD2 TRBJ2-1
CTSSQDWAGGPNTGELFF TGCACCAGCAGCCAAGATTGGGCGGGAGGGCCGAACACCGGGGAGCTGTTTTTT TRBV1 . . TRBJ2-2
CASSKRQSSYEQYF TGTGCCAGCAGTAAGAGGCAGAGCTCCTACGAGCAGTACTTC TRBV28 few . TRBJ2-7
CAWSVASGQGIEAFF TGTGCCTGGAGTGTAGCCTCCGGACAGGGGATTGAAGCTTTCTTT TRBV30 . TRBD1 TRBJ1-1
CASSFEGASYNEQFF TGCGCCAGCAGCTTTGAGGGGGCATCCTACAATGAGCAGTTCTTC TRBV5-1 . TRBD1 TRBJ2-1
CASSLAPSEAFF TGTGCCAGCAGTTTAGCCCCCTCTGAAGCTTTCTTT TRBV28 . . TRBJ1-1